The next 16 T cell receptor beta chains were all read from a single sample in a study of PD-L1 blockade in urothelial cancer. Method: immunoSEQ multiplex PCR; TCRdb's copy keeps in-frame clones and lacks some. Here the sample spans 83,000 or so clones, 83% being singletons. Time point given: peripheral blood 6 weeks after treatment start. The sequencing used PBMCs, collected around atezolizumab (anti-PD-L1) treatment. The receptors were sampled from a man in his 70s with urothelial cancer.

The chain joins TRBV2 to TRBJ2-7; 7 bases line up with TRBD1. V was clipped by 7 bases and J by 5 bases; unmatched bases: 5. CDR1 is SNHLY and CDR2 is FYNNEI in the germline V gene. CDR3 length equals 12 residues. CDR3 coding DNA: TGTGCCAGCAACAGGGGAATGAACGAGCAGTACTTC. It is translated as CASNRGMNEQYF.

This clone was seen once. This CDR3 reads CASSWTGESDTQYF. CDR3 bases: TGTGCCAGCAGTTGGACAGGGGAGTCAGATACGCAGTATTTT. V and J are TRBV2 and TRBJ2-3; TRBD1 matches at 9 bases. The junction had 4 bases not matched to a gene; V was cut back by 5 bases and J by 4 bases. CDR3 length: 14 residues. Germline V gene sequence: CDR1 SNHLY, CDR2 FYNNEI.

The rearrangement joins TRBV29-1 to TRBJ2-5, with TRBD2 identical over 7 bases. CDR1 and CDR2 from the germline V gene are SQVTM and ANQGSEA. J was trimmed by 5 bases and V by 4 bases; bases with no gene match: 7. This CDR3 contains 13 residues. CDR3 bases: TGCAGCGTTGGCGGGAGTGGGAGCGAGACCCAGTACTTC. This translates into CSVGGSGSETQYF.

The genes are TRBV7-9 and TRBJ1-2; TRBD1 matches at 7 bases. CDR1 SEHNR and CDR2 FQNEAQ come from the germline V gene (reference sequence). The length of the CDR3 is 15 residues. The trim removed 5 bases at V and 2 bases at J, leaving 8 bases unmatched. The CDR3 spells CASSRRTGGNYGYTF. The CDR3 bases are TGTGCCAGCAGCCGACGGACAGGCGGGAACTATGGCTACACCTTC. The full variable domain, its missing parts supplied by reference TRBV7-9 and TRBJ1-2, is DTGVSQNPRHKITKRGQNVTFRCDPISEHNRLYWYRQTLGQGPEFLTYFQNEAQLEKSRLLSDRFSAERPKGSFSTLEIQRTEQGDSAMYLCASSRRTGGNYGYTFGSGTRLTVV.

This sequence joins TRBV19 and TRBJ1-2; TRBD1 is a possible D gene (6 bases). V was cut by 8 bases and J by 4 bases, with 20 bases left in between. The germline V gene has CDR1 LNHDA and CDR2 SQIVND (reference sequence). This CDR3 has 15 amino acids. This CDR3 is CASEFGAGDGYGYTF. In DNA, the CDR3 is TGTGCCAGTGAGTTTGGGGCAGGGGATGGCTATGGCTACACCTTC.

This rearrangement joins TRBV2 to TRBJ1-5; TRBD1 matches 7 bases. J lost 9 bases, V lost 1 base, and 6 bases had no gene match. The CDR3 loop spans 14 amino acids. CDR1 and CDR2 from the germline V gene are SNHLY and FYNNEI. The CDR3 loop is CASSEGQGVGPQHF. CDR3 DNA sequence: TGTGCCAGCAGTGAAGGACAGGGCGTGGGGCCCCAGCATTTT.

This clone was observed a few times. The V and J genes are TRBV7-9 and TRBJ1-4, with 7 bases fitting TRBD1. This CDR3 contains 15 residues. V lost 4 bases, J lost 1 base, and 3 bases stayed unmatched. Per the germline V gene, CDR1 is SEHNR and CDR2 is FQNEAQ (reference sequence). CDR3 amino acids: CASSSYRGTNEKLFF. CDR3 sequence (DNA): TGTGCCAGCAGCTCCTACAGGGGAACTAATGAAAAACTGTTTTTT.

The rearrangement links TRBV13 to TRBJ2-3, with 12 bases aligning to TRBD2. V gave up 5 bases and J gave up 5 bases; unmatched junction bases: 5. The CDR3 has 15 amino acids. Germline V gives CDR1 PRHDT, CDR2 FYEKMQ (reference sequence). CDR3 in amino acids: CASSIRLAGEDTQYF. The CDR3 DNA reads TGTGCCAGCAGCATTCGACTAGCGGGGGAAGATACGCAGTATTTT.

The gene calls are TRBV18 and TRBJ1-5; D call uncertain. Trimming pared 1 base from V and 5 bases from J, leaving 9 bases between. The CDR3 sequence is 14 residues long. Germline values: CDR1 KGHSH, CDR2 LQKENI. The CDR3, as DNA: TGTGCCAGCTCACCACGGTCACCAGATCAGCCCCAGCATTTT. Translating it yields CASSPRSPDQPQHF.

V usage is TRBV15 and J usage is TRBJ2-5, with 7 bases matching TRBD2. This CDR3 has 14 amino acids. The germline V gene has CDR1 LNHNV and CDR2 YYDKDF (reference sequence). The J segment lost 1 base and the V segment lost 8 bases, leaving 7 bases of the junction unmatched. CDR3 in amino acids: CATALADLQETQYF. The CDR3 DNA reads as TGTGCCACCGCCCTAGCGGACCTCCAAGAGACCCAGTACTTC.

The V gene is TRBV7-2, the J gene TRBJ1-2; the match to TRBD1 covers 9 bases. J gave up 6 bases and V 3 bases, and 5 bases lay outside the gene matches. This CDR3 spans 14 amino acids. CDR1 SGHTA and CDR2 FQGNSA come from the germline V gene. CDR3 sequence: CASSLGDRVDGYTF. The CDR3 DNA reads as TGTGCCAGCAGCTTGGGGGACAGGGTCGATGGCTACACCTTC.

V gene TRBV19 combines with J gene TRBJ1-2; no clear D. Germline lookup yields CDR1 LNHDA and CDR2 SQIVND (reference sequence). V was cut by 4 bases and J by 4 bases, with 22 bases left in between. The CDR3 runs 17 residues. In DNA, the CDR3 is TGTGCCAGTAGTAACGCAGGAGAGGGTGGAGTAGGCTATGGCTACACCTTC. Translated, it gives CASSNAGEGGVGYGYTF.

The CDR3 DNA follows: TGTGCCAGCAGGCTTTGGGGGGTAACTTGGGCTTTCTTT. Translated: CASRLWGVTWAFF. The chain recombines TRBV5-6 with TRBJ1-1; maybe TRBD1 (5 bases). V gave up 5 bases and J gave up 11 bases, with 19 bases separating them. This CDR3 contains 13 residues. Per the germline V gene, CDR1 is SGHDT and CDR2 is YYEEEE.

This rearrangement joins TRBV5-8 to TRBJ1-2, with 8 bases aligning to TRBD1. Unmatched junction bases numbered 4, after V lost 4 bases and J lost 2 bases. This CDR3 spans 14 amino acids. Germline V gene lookup returns CDR1 SGHTS and CDR2 YDEGEE. In nucleotides, the CDR3 is TGTGCCAGCAGCCACAGGGGGGCAAACTATGGCTACACCTTC. It yields the protein CASSHRGANYGYTF.

The rearrangement joins TRBV10-1 to TRBJ2-1, with TRBD2 matching 12 bases. In germline, CDR1 is WNHNN, CDR2 SYGVQD (reference sequence). This CDR3 has 19 amino acids. Unmatched junction bases numbered 18, after V lost 10 bases and J lost 2 bases. Written as DNA, the CDR3 is TGCGCCACTCATGACAGGGGGAGACTAGCGGGAGCCCCCTACAATGAGCAGTTCTTC. It yields the protein CATHDRGRLAGAPYNEQFF.

The chain is built from TRBV11-2 and TRBJ2-1; weak D call: TRBD2 (6 bases). The germline V gene has CDR1 SGHAT and CDR2 FQNNGV. The CDR3 totals 14 residues. The V gene lost 3 bases and the J gene lost 8 bases, with 14 bases spanning the gap. The CDR3 nucleotides read TGTGCCAGCAGCTTGTCGTCTAGGGAGGATGAGCAGTTCTTC. It is translated as CASSLSSREDEQFF.